The next 24 T cell receptor beta chains were all read from a single sample in a study of shared clonotypes between healthy human individuals. Sequencing used immunoSEQ multiplex PCR; TCRdb keeps in-frame clones, though not all of them. This table has a few hundred thousand clones, approximately 97% appearing once. The sequenced sample was naive CD4+ T cells sorted from blood. This sample's subset: CD45RA+ positively selected. The receptors originated from a young woman in good health.

The V gene is TRBV28, the J gene TRBJ2-2; D might be TRBD1 (6 bases). Germline V gene lookup returns CDR1 MDHEN and CDR2 SYDVKM. V was cut by 6 bases and J by 5 bases, with 25 bases left in between. This CDR3 is 18 amino acids long. The CDR3 DNA sequence: TGTGCCAGCAGCGTAGCCCCCGGGCAGGGGTTTCGTACCGGGGAGCTGTTTTTT. This encodes CASSVAPGQGFRTGELFF.

V and J are TRBV2 and TRBJ2-2; the D gene is possibly TRBD1 (5 bases). Germline CDR1 reads SNHLY; CDR2 reads FYNNEI. The CDR3 totals 14 residues. Trimming cost V 7 bases and J 1 base, with 10 bases left between them. CDR3 region: CASKKTENTGELFF. The CDR3 region has the DNA TGTGCCAGCAAAAAGACAGAGAACACCGGGGAGCTGTTTTTT.

J is TRBJ2-3 and V is TRBV4-1; D is ambiguous. Germline values: CDR1 MGHRA, CDR2 YSYEKL. The V gene lost 1 base and the J gene lost 0 bases, with 5 bases spanning the gap. The CDR3 is 14 residues long. The CDR3 nucleotides are TGCGCCAGCAGCCAAGTGCCAAGCACAGATACGCAGTATTTT. Amino acids: CASSQVPSTDTQYF.

The chain carries TRBV30 and TRBJ2-2; no firm D call. CDR1 is GTSNPN, CDR2 SVGIG, per germline (reference sequence). This CDR3 comprises 14 residues. The ends were cut back, 2 bases at V and 4 bases at J, with 11 bases in the middle. CDR3 coding DNA: TGTGCCTGGAGTAAGGAAATCAGCACCGGGGAGCTGTTTTTT. Its protein product is CAWSKEISTGELFF.

The chain links TRBV10-3 to TRBJ2-3; 8 bases line up with TRBD2. CDR3 length equals 14 residues. Looked up from germline, CDR1 is ENHRY and CDR2 is SYGVKD. With V trimmed by 6 bases and J by 4 bases, 6 bases remained unmatched. In DNA form, the CDR3 reads TGTGCCATCAGCCCGGGACTAGTAGCAGATACGCAGTATTTT. Translating it yields CAISPGLVADTQYF.

The chain recombines TRBV11-3 with TRBJ2-3, with TRBD1 as a possible D gene (8 bases). Trimming shortened V by 5 bases and J by 5 bases, and 17 bases separated the two germline ends. The CDR3 runs to 15 residues. Germline loops: CDR1 SGHNT, CDR2 YENEEA. DNA of the CDR3: TGTGCCAGCAGCCCAGGGGGCGGGGGTCAAGATACGCAGTATTTT. It translates to CASSPGGGGQDTQYF.

The chain uses TRBV11-1 and TRBJ2-7; TRBD1 agrees at 10 bases. After removal of 5 bases from V and 5 bases from J, the junction contained 9 bases not matched to a gene. CDR1 is SGHAT and CDR2 is FQDESV in the germline V gene (reference sequence). The CDR3 has 15 amino acids. CDR3 sequence (DNA): TGTGCCAGCAGCCAAAGGGACAGGGGCCCGGACGAGCAGTACTTC. Translation: CASSQRDRGPDEQYF.

The chain uses TRBV18 and TRBJ2-1, with 12 bases that match TRBD2. Germline V gives CDR1 KGHSH, CDR2 LQKENI. The length of the CDR3 is 17 residues. V trimming: 3 bases; J trimming: 2 bases; junction bases outside the gene matches: 5. Here the CDR3 reads CASSPYLAGGPYNEQFF. In nucleotides, the CDR3 is TGTGCCAGCTCACCGTACCTAGCGGGAGGGCCCTACAATGAGCAGTTCTTC.

The chain is built from TRBV6-1 and TRBJ2-7; 10 bases fit TRBD2. Germline CDR1 and CDR2: MNHNS and SASEGT. V shed 6 bases, J shed 4 bases, and the junction held 9 bases outside the gene matches. There are 15 residues in the CDR3. The CDR3 sequence is CASSATSGIGYEQYF. CDR3 DNA: TGTGCCAGCAGCGCTACTAGCGGGATAGGATACGAGCAGTACTTC.

The rearrangement joins TRBV28 to TRBJ2-5; tentative D call: TRBD2 (6 bases). Germline-derived CDR1 and CDR2 are MDHEN and SYDVKM. The V end lost 5 bases, the J end lost 5 bases, and 18 bases lay between the germline ends. The CDR3 is 15 residues long. CDR3 sequence: CASSQFSGRRETQYF. The CDR3 DNA is TGTGCCAGCAGTCAATTCAGTGGGAGGAGGGAGACCCAGTACTTC.

This chain uses TRBV9 with TRBJ1-1; unclear D gene. V lost 2 bases to trimming and J lost 1 base, with 12 bases between them. Germline CDR1 reads SGDLS; CDR2 reads YYNGEE. The CDR3 loop spans 15 amino acids. CDR3 sequence (DNA): TGTGCCAGCAGCGTCCTCATGGAGGGGAACACTGAAGCTTTCTTT. Its translation is CASSVLMEGNTEAFF.

V and J are TRBV5-5 and TRBJ2-7; D remains ambiguous. The CDR3 is 11 residues long. The germline gives CDR1 SGHKS, CDR2 YYEKEE (reference sequence). V lost 3 bases and J 3 bases, leaving 4 bases between the germline ends. The CDR3 reads CASSSGYEQYF. The CDR3 DNA is TGTGCCAGCAGCTCTGGCTACGAGCAGTACTTC. The variable domain in full, completed from reference TRBV5-5 and TRBJ2-7, reads DAGVTQSPTHLIKTRGQQVTLRCSPISGHKSVSWYQQVLGQGPQFIFQYYEKEERGRGNFPDRFSARQFPNYSSELNVNALLLGDSALYLCASSSGYEQYFGPGTRLTVT.

This chain uses TRBV27 with TRBJ2-3; D remains unclear. V was clipped by 3 bases and J by 3 bases, with 19 bases between them. Germline V gene data show CDR1 as MNHEY and CDR2 as SMNVEV (reference sequence). The CDR3 is 17 amino acids. The CDR3 region is CASSFRTGRIRTDTQYF. CDR3 nucleotides: TGTGCCAGCAGTTTCCGGACCGGCCGGATACGGACAGATACGCAGTATTTT.

The chain couples TRBV6-6 to TRBJ1-4; a weak D match, TRBD1 (6 bases). Germline loops: CDR1 MNHNY, CDR2 SVGAGI (reference sequence). The CDR3 consists of 13 residues. Trimming left V 5 bases short and J 8 bases short, with 12 bases between. CDR3 in amino acids: CASSGDTWEKLFF. For the CDR3, the DNA is TGTGCCAGCAGTGGGGACACGTGGGAAAAACTGTTTTTT.

This rearrangement joins TRBV7-2 to TRBJ2-5, with D uncertain. Germline-derived CDR1 and CDR2 are SGHTA and FQGNSA. With 1 base removed from V and 1 base from J, the gap between germline ends came to 7 bases. CDR3 size: 14 residues. The CDR3 DNA is TGTGCCAGCAGCTTAGGCCCCGTCCAAGAGACCCAGTACTTC. It encodes CASSLGPVQETQYF.

The chain recombines TRBV4-2 with TRBJ2-1; D uncertain. The CDR3 extends over 16 amino acids. V was pared by 4 bases and J by 2 bases, with 15 bases between. The germline CDR1 and CDR2 sequences are LGHNA and YNFKEQ. The CDR3 loop reads CASSPHSGSTYNEQFF. CDR3 coding DNA: TGTGCCAGCAGCCCCCACTCAGGTTCAACCTACAATGAGCAGTTCTTC.

This chain links TRBV28 with TRBJ1-5; D gene uncertain. CDR3 size: 15 residues. Trimming pared 3 bases from V and 3 bases from J, leaving 12 bases between. Per the germline V gene, CDR1 is MDHEN and CDR2 is SYDVKM. The CDR3 sequence: CASSLGRLYNQPQHF. The CDR3 DNA follows: TGTGCCAGCAGTTTGGGTCGGCTATACAATCAGCCCCAGCATTTT.

The CDR3 DNA sequence: TGTGCCAGCAGGAGGACTAGCGGGGGCACCGGGGAGCTGTTTTTT. Translated, it gives CASRRTSGGTGELFF. The chain employs TRBV7-7 and TRBJ2-2; 13 bases line up with TRBD2. From germline, CDR1 is SSHAT and CDR2 FNYEAQ (reference sequence). The CDR3 spans 15 residues. V lost 6 bases and J lost 4; bases outside the gene matches: 2.

The gene calls are TRBV29-1 and TRBJ1-5; unclear D gene. CDR1 is SQVTM, CDR2 ANQGSEA, per germline. The CDR3 covers 12 residues. Between the trimmed V and J ends, which lost 7 bases and 5 bases, there was a span of 12 bases. This CDR3 reads CSARVGDQPQHF. The CDR3 DNA reads TGCAGCGCGAGGGTTGGTGATCAGCCCCAGCATTTT.

This clone was recorded once. The chain links TRBV7-9 to TRBJ2-1, with TRBD2 identical over 9 bases. V lost 1 base, J lost 6 bases, and 10 bases stayed unmatched. The CDR3 consists of 17 residues. In germline, CDR1 is SEHNR, CDR2 FQNEAQ (reference sequence). CDR3 sequence: CASSLVLASGKLNEQFF. In DNA, the CDR3 is TGTGCCAGCAGCTTAGTGTTGGCTAGCGGGAAACTCAATGAGCAGTTCTTC.

The CDR3 loop is CASSLAATTDTQYF. CDR3 sequence (DNA): TGTGCCAGCAGCCTAGCGGCAACCACAGATACGCAGTATTTT. V and J are TRBV6-1 and TRBJ2-3; 7 bases agree with TRBD2. The CDR3 sequence is 14 residues long. The V gene end was trimmed by 6 bases and the J gene end by 2 bases; junction bases not matched to a gene: 5. CDR1 and CDR2 (germline): MNHNS, SASEGT.

The gene calls are TRBV2 and TRBJ1-1, with 8 bases that match TRBD1. Germline lookup yields CDR1 SNHLY and CDR2 FYNNEI. With 5 bases clipped from V and 6 bases from J, the junction kept 8 bases outside the gene matches. The CDR3 consists of 14 residues. The CDR3, as DNA: TGTGCCAGCAGTTTGGACAGGGAAGGAGCTGAAGCTTTCTTT. This codes for CASSLDREGAEAFF. Using reference TRBV2 and TRBJ1-1 for the parts outside the CDR3, the full variable domain is EPEVTQTPSHQVTQMGQEVILRCVPISNHLYFYWYRQILGQKVEFLVSFYNNEISEKSEIFDDQFSVERPDGSNFTLKIRSTKLEDSAMYFCASSLDREGAEAFFGQGTRLTVV.

In its sample, this clone was seen once. The gene calls are TRBV11-2 and TRBJ2-3, with 7 bases fitting TRBD1. This CDR3 contains 15 residues. V shed 6 bases, J shed 6 bases, and the junction held 12 bases outside the gene matches. CDR1 and CDR2 (germline): SGHAT, FQNNGV. Here the CDR3 reads CASSSGTASWDTQYF. The CDR3 DNA is TGTGCCAGCAGTTCCGGGACAGCCTCTTGGGATACGCAGTATTTT. The whole variable domain, remainder taken from reference TRBV11-2 and TRBJ2-3, is EAGVAQSPRYKIIEKRQSVAFWCNPISGHATLYWYQQILGQGPKLLIQFQNNGVVDDSQLPKDRFSAERLKGVDSTLKIQPAKLEDSAVYLCASSSGTASWDTQYFGPGTRLTVL.

The genes are TRBV28 and TRBJ1-2, with 12 bases matching TRBD1. Germline trimming cut 8 bases from V and 4 bases from J; bases unmatched to any gene: 14. The CDR3 totals 17 residues. Germline CDR1 and CDR2: MDHEN and SYDVKM. The CDR3 nucleotides read TGTGCCAGCGGTGATGAGACCGGGACAGGGGGCGCCTATGGCTACACCTTC. It codes for CASGDETGTGGAYGYTF.